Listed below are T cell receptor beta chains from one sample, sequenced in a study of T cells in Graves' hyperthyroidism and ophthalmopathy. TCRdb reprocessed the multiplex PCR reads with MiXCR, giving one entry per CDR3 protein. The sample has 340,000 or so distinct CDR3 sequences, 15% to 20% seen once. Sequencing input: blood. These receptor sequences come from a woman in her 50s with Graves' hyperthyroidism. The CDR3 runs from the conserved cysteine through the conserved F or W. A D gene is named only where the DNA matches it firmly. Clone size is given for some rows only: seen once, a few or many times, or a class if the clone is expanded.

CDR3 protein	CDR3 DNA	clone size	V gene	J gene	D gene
CASSPSRGSSRSDTQYF	TGTGCCAGCTCACCATCGCGCGGGAGCTCCCGCTCAGATACGCAGTATTTT	many	TRBV18	TRBJ2-3	TRBD2
CSAARQGGGEGNQPQHF	TGCAGTGCTGCCAGACAGGGGGGAGGTGAGGGGAATCAGCCCCAGCATTTT	few	TRBV20-1	TRBJ1-5	TRBD1
CASSFLPASGSYEQYF	TGTGCCAGCAGCTTTTTGCCTGCTAGCGGTTCCTACGAGCAGTACTTC	many	TRBV7-2	TRBJ2-7	TRBD2
CAIPTGGAGNSPLHF	TGCGCCATCCCCACAGGGGGCGCGGGTAATTCACCCCTCCACTTT	-	TRBV5-1	TRBJ1-6	TRBD1
CASSTTAYNQPQHF	TGTGCCAGCAGCACGACAGCATACAATCAGCCCCAGCATTTT	-	TRBV7-8	TRBJ1-5	-
CASSLASGSEETQYF	TGCGCCAGCAGCTTGGCTAGCGGGAGTGAAGAGACCCAGTACTTC	many	TRBV5-1	TRBJ2-5	TRBD2
CASSGTGGVDQPQHF	TGTGCCAGCAGCGGGACAGGGGGCGTCGATCAGCCCCAGCATTTT	-	TRBV12-3/TRBV12-4	TRBJ1-5	TRBD1
CSARSPSYEQYF	TGCAGTGCTAGGAGTCCTAGCTACGAGCAGTACTTC	many	TRBV20-1	TRBJ2-7	-
CSAAPVKSGPQHF	TGCAGTGCCGCACCGGTTAAATCTGGGCCCCAGCATTTT	-	TRBV20-1	TRBJ1-5	-
CASRGTGETYEQYF	TGTGCCAGCAGGGGGACAGGAGAGACCTACGAGCAGTACTTC	many	TRBV27	TRBJ2-7	TRBD1
CASSQLQGRSYGYTF	TGCGCCAGCAGCCAGTTACAGGGTAGAAGCTATGGCTACACCTTC	-	TRBV4-1	TRBJ1-2	-
CASSPREANEQFF	TGTGCCAGCAGCCCCCGGGAGGCTAATGAGCAGTTCTTC	-	TRBV7-3	TRBJ2-1	TRBD2
CASRRTSGSYEQYF	TGTGCCAGCAGGCGGACTAGCGGATCCTACGAGCAGTACTTC	many	TRBV12-3/TRBV12-4	TRBJ2-7	TRBD2
CASSPQGRYTEAFF	TGTGCCAGCAGCCCCCAGGGCCGGTACACTGAAGCTTTCTTT	-	TRBV13	TRBJ1-1	-
CSARWEGQGPWNTEAFF	TGCAGTGCTAGGTGGGAGGGACAGGGGCCCTGGAACACTGAAGCTTTCTTT	many	TRBV20-1	TRBJ1-1	TRBD1
CSGEKYEQFF	TGCAGTGGGGAGAAGTATGAGCAGTTCTTC	few	TRBV20-1	TRBJ2-1	-
CASSRVSGGARIGNTIYF	TGTGCCAGCAGTCGAGTGTCGGGGGGCGCAAGAATTGGAAACACCATATATTTT	many	TRBV27	TRBJ1-3	-
CASSSRTTNYGYTF	TGTGCCAGCAGCAGCCGGACGACAAACTATGGCTACACCTTC	few	TRBV7-2	TRBJ1-2	-
CASSVGTIGDTQYF	TGTGCCAGCAGCGTTGGGACTATAGGAGATACGCAGTATTTT	-	TRBV9	TRBJ2-3	TRBD2
CASTDLNNEQFF	TGTGCCAGCACGGACCTCAACAATGAGCAGTTCTTC	-	TRBV5-6	TRBJ2-1	-
CASSTQGRNTGELFF	TGTGCCAGCTCAACTCAAGGACGGAACACCGGGGAGCTGTTTTTT	many	TRBV18	TRBJ2-2	-
CASSWGQAHSYEQYF	TGTGCCAGCAGTTGGGGCCAGGCCCACTCCTACGAGCAGTACTTC	-	TRBV6-2/TRBV6-3	TRBJ2-7	-
CASSVRTSGYNEQFF	TGTGCCAGCAGTGTTCGGACTAGCGGGTACAATGAGCAGTTCTTC	few	TRBV27	TRBJ2-1	TRBD2
CASSQLSGADTDTQYF	TGCGCCAGCAGCCAATTGAGCGGGGCCGACACAGATACGCAGTATTTT	-	TRBV11-2	TRBJ2-3	TRBD2
CASSSPGQGRRTEAFF	TGCGCCAGCAGCTCACCTGGTCAGGGGCGACGGACTGAAGCTTTCTTT	-	TRBV5-1	TRBJ1-1	-
CSGLGGTNRRELFF	TGCAGTGGGCTCGGGGGGACAAACAGGAGGGAGCTGTTTTTT	-	TRBV20-1	TRBJ2-2	-
CASSQGDREAFF	TGTGCCAGCAGCCAAGGGGACAGAGAAGCTTTCTTT	many	TRBV3-1	TRBJ1-1	TRBD1
CASSESLAGGEQFF	TGCGCCAGCAGTGAGTCGCTAGCGGGAGGTGAGCAGTTCTTC	-	TRBV10-1	TRBJ2-1	TRBD2
CASWGWDMNTEAFF	TGTGCCAGCTGGGGATGGGACATGAACACTGAAGCTTTCTTT	-	TRBV6-1	TRBJ1-1	-
CALGGVTTQFF	TGTGCCTTGGGCGGGGTCACTACGCAGTTCTTC	many	TRBV2	TRBJ2-1	-
CAGMDRGHQETQYF	TGCGCCGGCATGGACAGGGGGCACCAAGAGACCCAGTACTTC	few	TRBV10-1	TRBJ2-5	TRBD1
CASSYSTGALGETQYF	TGTGCCAGCAGTTACTCTACAGGGGCGTTGGGGGAGACCCAGTACTTC	many	TRBV6-5	TRBJ2-5	TRBD1
CASSAASGSYNEQFF	TGTGCCAGCAGCGCTGCCTCGGGCTCCTACAATGAGCAGTTCTTC	few	TRBV9	TRBJ2-1	-
CASNQDRNQPQHF	TGTGCCAGCAACCAGGACAGAAATCAGCCCCAGCATTTT	-	TRBV2	TRBJ1-5	-
CASSSWGSTEAFF	TGTGCCAGCAGCTCGTGGGGAAGCACTGAAGCTTTCTTT	many	TRBV6-1	TRBJ1-1	-
CASRTGTSGVGNEQFF	TGCGCCAGCAGAACTGGGACTAGCGGTGTGGGGAATGAGCAGTTCTTC	-	TRBV5-1	TRBJ2-1	TRBD2
CASSTGLFSYEQYF	TGTGCCAGTAGTACGGGACTCTTCTCCTACGAGCAGTACTTC	-	TRBV19	TRBJ2-7	-
CASSPDDGYNQPQHF	TGTGCCAGCAGCCCTGACGACGGGTACAATCAGCCCCAGCATTTT	many	TRBV27	TRBJ1-5	-
CASSDWGNTIYF	TGTGCCAGCAGTGACTGGGGAAACACCATATATTTT	-	TRBV2	TRBJ1-3	-
CASSQAPQQSYSPLHF	TGCGCCAGCAGCCAAGCGCCGCAGCAATCCTATTCACCCCTCCACTTT	few	TRBV4-1	TRBJ1-6	-
CASAWVSGQETQYF	TGTGCCAGCGCTTGGGTTTCGGGACAAGAGACCCAGTACTTC	few	TRBV6-1	TRBJ2-5	-
CASSFMEGDGYTF	TGTGCCAGCAGTTTCATGGAGGGAGATGGCTACACCTTC	many	TRBV12-3/TRBV12-4	TRBJ1-2	-
CASSLETSYEQFF	TGTGCCAGCAGCTTAGAGACTAGTTATGAGCAGTTCTTC	-	TRBV12-3/TRBV12-4	TRBJ2-1	-
CASRPPAPALDTQYF	TGTGCCAGCAGACCCCCGGCGCCCGCCTTGGATACGCAGTATTTT	-	TRBV6-1	TRBJ2-3	-
CASSIDRANEQFF	TGTGCCAGTAGTATAGACAGGGCCAATGAGCAGTTCTTC	-	TRBV19	TRBJ2-1	-
CASSLRRGNTEAFF	TGTGCCAGCAGCCTTCGTAGGGGTAACACTGAAGCTTTCTTT	many	TRBV3-1	TRBJ1-1	-